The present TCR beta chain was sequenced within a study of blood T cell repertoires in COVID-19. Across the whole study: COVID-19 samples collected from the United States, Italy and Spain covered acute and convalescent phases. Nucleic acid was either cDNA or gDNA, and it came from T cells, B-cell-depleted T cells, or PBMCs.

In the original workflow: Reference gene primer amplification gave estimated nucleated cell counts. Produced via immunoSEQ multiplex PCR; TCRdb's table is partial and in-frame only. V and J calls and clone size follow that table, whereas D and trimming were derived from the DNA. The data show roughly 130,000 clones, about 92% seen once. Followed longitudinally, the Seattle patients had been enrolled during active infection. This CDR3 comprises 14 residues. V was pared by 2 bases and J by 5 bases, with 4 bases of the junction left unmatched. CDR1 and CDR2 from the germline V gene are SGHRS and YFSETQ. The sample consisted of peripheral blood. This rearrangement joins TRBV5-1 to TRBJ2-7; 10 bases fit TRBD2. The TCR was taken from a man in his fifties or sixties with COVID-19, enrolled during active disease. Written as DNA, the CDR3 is TGCGCCAGCAGCTTCCCTAGCGGGGGCCACGAGCAGTACTTC. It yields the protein CASSFPSGGHEQYF.